Each of the 2 T cell receptor beta chains below was sequenced from the same sample in a study of PD-1 blockade in classical Hodgkin lymphoma (dated by TCRdb to 2018 to 2020). Libraries were made using the immunoSEQ multiplex PCR assay. Entries here come from immuneACCESS through TCRdb and include only in-frame sequences with V and J called. Some clones fail to appear in such tables; in the studies checked, an unresolved V gene covers under half of the shortfall, and the cause of the remainder is unknown. For this sample the table gives approximately 96,000 clones, of which 85% to 95% were detected only once. The ten largest clones add up to roughly 2% of the sample. In the paper's terms, the time point label means: cycle 4 day 1 (C4D1), after five to seven weeks of nivolumab. All trial patients had relapsed after autologous stem cell transplantation, with cohorts A, B and C differing in prior brentuximab vedotin exposure.

The source was peripheral blood mononuclear cells (PBMCs), collected before the fourth cycle of nivolumab. These receptor sequences come from a human donor with classical Hodgkin lymphoma.

The CDR3 loop reads CASSSAWDRGPSLGHEQFF. The CDR3 DNA is TGTGCCAGCAGCTCGGCGTGGGACAGGGGACCCTCCCTCGGCCATGAGCAGTTCTTC. The J gene is TRBJ2-1, the V gene TRBV5-6; 10 bases map to TRBD1. V shed 3 bases, J shed 8 bases, and the junction held 20 bases outside the gene matches. The CDR3 is made up of 19 amino acids. The germline V gene encodes CDR1 SGHDT and CDR2 YYEEEE.

The chain combines TRBV10-3 with TRBJ1-2, with 7 nucleotides matching TRBD1. Germline V gene data show CDR1 as ENHRY and CDR2 as SYGVKD. This CDR3 spans 15 amino acids. Trimming cost V 3 bases and J 4 bases; bases outside gene matches: 8. The CDR3 loop is CAISEGDRDVYGYTF. CDR3 nucleotide sequence: TGTGCCATCAGTGAAGGAGACAGGGATGTCTATGGCTACACCTTC.